This T cell receptor beta chain was documented in a study of blood T cell repertoires in COVID-19. Overall study context: The United States, Italy and Spain provided the acute and convalescent COVID-19 samples. T cells, B-cell-depleted T cells, or PBMCs supplied cDNA or gDNA.

With 7 bases clipped from V and 4 bases from J, the junction kept 7 bases outside the gene matches. Germline CDR1 and CDR2: SNHLY and FYNNEI. This CDR3 contains 14 residues. Per the authors' pipeline: Using reference gene primer amplification, nucleated cell counts were estimated. Method: immunoSEQ multiplex PCR; TCRdb's copy keeps in-frame clones and lacks some. The V and J calls and clone size come from that table; D and trimming were worked out from the DNA. The table shows about 48,000 clones, with less than 95% occurring only once. The sequence was obtained from a man aged 65 to 79 with acute or convalescent COVID-19. The chain has TRBV2 and TRBJ1-1; 9 positions agree with TRBD1. Sequencing used peripheral blood. The CDR3 loop reads CASKGDRAGTEAFF. CDR3 in DNA: TGTGCCAGCAAGGGGGACAGGGCGGGCACTGAAGCTTTCTTT.